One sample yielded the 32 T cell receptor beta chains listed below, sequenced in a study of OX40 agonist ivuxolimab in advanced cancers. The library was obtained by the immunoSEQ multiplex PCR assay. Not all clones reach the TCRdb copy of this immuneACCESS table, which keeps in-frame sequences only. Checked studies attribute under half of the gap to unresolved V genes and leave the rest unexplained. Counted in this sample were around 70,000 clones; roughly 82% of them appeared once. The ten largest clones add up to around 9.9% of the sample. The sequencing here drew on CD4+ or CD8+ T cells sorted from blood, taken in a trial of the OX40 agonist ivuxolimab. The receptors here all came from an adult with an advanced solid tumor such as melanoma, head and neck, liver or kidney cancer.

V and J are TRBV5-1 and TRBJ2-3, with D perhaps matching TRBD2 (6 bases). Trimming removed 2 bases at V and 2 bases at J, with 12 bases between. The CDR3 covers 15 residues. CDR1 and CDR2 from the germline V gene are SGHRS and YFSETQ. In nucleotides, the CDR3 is TGCGCCAGCAGCTTCCTGGGGGGTTCCACAGATACGCAGTATTTT. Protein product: CASSFLGGSTDTQYF. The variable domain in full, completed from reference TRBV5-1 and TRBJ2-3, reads KAGVTQTPRYLIKTRGQQVTLSCSPISGHRSVSWYQQTPGQGLQFLFEYFSETQRNKGNFPGRFSGRQFSNSRSEMNVSTLELGDSALYLCASSFLGGSTDTQYFGPGTRLTVL.

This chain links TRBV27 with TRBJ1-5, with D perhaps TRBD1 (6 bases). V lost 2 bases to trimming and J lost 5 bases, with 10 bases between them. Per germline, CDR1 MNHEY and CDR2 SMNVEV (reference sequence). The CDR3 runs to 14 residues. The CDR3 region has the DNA TGTGCCAGCAGTTTAGGCAGGGGCGATCAGCCCCAGCATTTT. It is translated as CASSLGRGDQPQHF.

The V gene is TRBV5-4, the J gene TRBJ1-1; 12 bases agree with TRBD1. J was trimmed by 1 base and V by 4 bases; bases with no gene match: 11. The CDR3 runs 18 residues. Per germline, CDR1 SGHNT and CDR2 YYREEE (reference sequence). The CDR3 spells CASSPGQGALVWNTEAFF. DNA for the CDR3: TGTGCCAGCAGCCCGGGACAGGGGGCTTTAGTTTGGAACACTGAAGCTTTCTTT.

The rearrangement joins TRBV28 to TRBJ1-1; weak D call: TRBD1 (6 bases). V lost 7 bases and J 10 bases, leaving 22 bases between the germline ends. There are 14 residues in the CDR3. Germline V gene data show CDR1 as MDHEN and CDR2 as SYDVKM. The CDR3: CASNGWDKLRGAFF. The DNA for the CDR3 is TGTGCCAGCAATGGGTGGGACAAACTCCGGGGAGCTTTCTTT.

CDR3 region: CSVHRNTEAFF. For the CDR3, the DNA is TGCAGCGTTCACAGGAACACTGAAGCTTTCTTT. This chain links TRBV29-1 with TRBJ1-1; D is unresolved. V was trimmed by 5 bases and J by 1 base, leaving 5 bases between them. CDR1 is SQVTM and CDR2 is ANQGSEA in the germline V gene. The CDR3 spans 11 residues.

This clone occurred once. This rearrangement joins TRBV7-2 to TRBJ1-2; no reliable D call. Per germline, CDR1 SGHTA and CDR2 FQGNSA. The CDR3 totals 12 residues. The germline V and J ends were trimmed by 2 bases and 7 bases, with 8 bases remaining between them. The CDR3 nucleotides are TGTGCCAGCAGCTTATTTCGTAGTGGCTACACCTTC. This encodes CASSLFRSGYTF.

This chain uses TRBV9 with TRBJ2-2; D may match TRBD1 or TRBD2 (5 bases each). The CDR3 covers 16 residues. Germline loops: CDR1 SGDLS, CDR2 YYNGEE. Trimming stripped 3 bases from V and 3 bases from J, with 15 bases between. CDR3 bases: TGTGCCAGCAGCGGTCGGGGCAAAACAGACACCGGGGAGCTGTTTTTT. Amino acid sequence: CASSGRGKTDTGELFF.

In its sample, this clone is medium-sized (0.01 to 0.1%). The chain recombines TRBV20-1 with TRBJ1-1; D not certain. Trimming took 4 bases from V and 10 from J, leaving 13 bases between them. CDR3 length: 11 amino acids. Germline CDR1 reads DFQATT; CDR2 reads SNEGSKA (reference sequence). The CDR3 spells CSATEGEGAFF. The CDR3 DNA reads TGCAGTGCTACGGAGGGTGAGGGAGCTTTCTTT.

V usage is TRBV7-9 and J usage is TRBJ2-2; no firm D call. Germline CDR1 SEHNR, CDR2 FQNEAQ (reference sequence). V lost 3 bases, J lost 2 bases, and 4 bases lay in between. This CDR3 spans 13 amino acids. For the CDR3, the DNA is TGTGCCAGCAGCTTCAGTAACACCGGGGAGCTGTTTTTT. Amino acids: CASSFSNTGELFF.

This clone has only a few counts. As DNA, the CDR3 is TGTGCCAGCAGCTCCGGGACATTCAATCAGCCCCAGCATTTT. As protein: CASSSGTFNQPQHF. The chain has TRBV5-5 and TRBJ1-5, with D perhaps matching TRBD1 (6 bases). This CDR3 is built from 14 residues. The ends were cut back, 3 bases at V and 3 bases at J, with 10 bases in the middle. Germline-derived CDR1 and CDR2 are SGHKS and YYEKEE (reference sequence).

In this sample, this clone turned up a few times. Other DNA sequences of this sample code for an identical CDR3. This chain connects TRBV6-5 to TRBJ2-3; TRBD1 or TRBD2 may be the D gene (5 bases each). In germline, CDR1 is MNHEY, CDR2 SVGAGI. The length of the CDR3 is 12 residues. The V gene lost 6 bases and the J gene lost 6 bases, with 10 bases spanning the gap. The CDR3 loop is CASSLRGDTQYF. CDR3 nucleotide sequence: TGTGCCAGCAGCCTACGGGGCGATACGCAGTATTTT.

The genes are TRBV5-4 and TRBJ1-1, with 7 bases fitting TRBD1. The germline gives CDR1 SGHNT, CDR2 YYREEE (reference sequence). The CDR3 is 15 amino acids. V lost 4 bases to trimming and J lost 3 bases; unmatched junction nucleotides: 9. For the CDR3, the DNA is TGTGCCAGCAGCCCGACAGGGCGGGGGGACACTGAAGCTTTCTTT. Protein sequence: CASSPTGRGDTEAFF.

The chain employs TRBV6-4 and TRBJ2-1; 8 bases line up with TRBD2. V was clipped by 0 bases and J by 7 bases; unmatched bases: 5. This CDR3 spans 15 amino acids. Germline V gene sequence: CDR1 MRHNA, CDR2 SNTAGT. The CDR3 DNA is TGTGCCAGCAGTGACTCCGGGGGGGCTACGAATGAGCAGTTCTTC. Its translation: CASSDSGGATNEQFF.

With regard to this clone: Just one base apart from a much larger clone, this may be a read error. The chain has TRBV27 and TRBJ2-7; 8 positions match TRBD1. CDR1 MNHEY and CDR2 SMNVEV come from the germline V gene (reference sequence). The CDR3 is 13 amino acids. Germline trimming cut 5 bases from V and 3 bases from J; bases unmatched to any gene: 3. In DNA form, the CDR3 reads TGTGCCAGCAGTAGGGGACAGGACTACGAGCAGTACGTC. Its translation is CASSRGQDYEQYV.

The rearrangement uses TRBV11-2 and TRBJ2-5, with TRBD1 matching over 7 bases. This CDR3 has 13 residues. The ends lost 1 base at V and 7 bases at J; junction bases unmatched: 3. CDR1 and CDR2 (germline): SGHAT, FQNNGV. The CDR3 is CASSLGQGVTQYF. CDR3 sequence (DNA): TGTGCCAGCAGCTTAGGCCAGGGGGTGACCCAGTACTTC.

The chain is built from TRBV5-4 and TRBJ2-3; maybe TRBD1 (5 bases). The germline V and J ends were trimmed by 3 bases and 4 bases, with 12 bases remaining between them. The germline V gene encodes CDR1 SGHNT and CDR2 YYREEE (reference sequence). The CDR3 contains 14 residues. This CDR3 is CASSWGSPADTQYF. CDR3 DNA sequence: TGTGCCAGCAGCTGGGGCTCCCCCGCAGATACGCAGTATTTT.

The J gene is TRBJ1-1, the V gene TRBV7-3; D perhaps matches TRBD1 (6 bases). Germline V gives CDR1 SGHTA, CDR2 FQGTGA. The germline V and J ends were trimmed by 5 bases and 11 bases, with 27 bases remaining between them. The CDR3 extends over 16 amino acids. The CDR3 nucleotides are TGTGCCAGCAGCCCTATCCCCCGCAGGGGCAGCGTTCCGGCTTTCTTT. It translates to CASSPIPRRGSVPAFF.

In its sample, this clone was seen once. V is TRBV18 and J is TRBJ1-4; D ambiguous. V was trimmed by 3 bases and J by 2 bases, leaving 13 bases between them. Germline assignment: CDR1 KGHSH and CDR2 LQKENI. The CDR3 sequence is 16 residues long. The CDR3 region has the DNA TGTGCCAGCTCACCCGGGCAGGTCGATACTAATGAAAAACTGTTTTTT. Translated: CASSPGQVDTNEKLFF.

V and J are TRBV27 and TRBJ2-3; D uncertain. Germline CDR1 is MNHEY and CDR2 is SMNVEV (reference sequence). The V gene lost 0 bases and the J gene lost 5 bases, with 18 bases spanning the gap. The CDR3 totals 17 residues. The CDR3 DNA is TGTGCCAGCAGTTTATCTTTGAATAGCAGGATGATAGATACGCAGTATTTT. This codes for CASSLSLNSRMIDTQYF.

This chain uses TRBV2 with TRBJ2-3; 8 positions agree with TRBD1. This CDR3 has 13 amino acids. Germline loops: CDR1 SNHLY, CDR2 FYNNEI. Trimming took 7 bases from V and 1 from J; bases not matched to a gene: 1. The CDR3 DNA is TGTGCCAGCACGGGACAGGGCACAGATACGCAGTATTTT. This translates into CASTGQGTDTQYF.

In DNA form, the CDR3 reads TGTGCCAGCAGTCGTGATAAGTGCTTTAACTATGGCTACACCTTC. Translation gives CASSRDKCFNYGYTF. The rearrangement joins TRBV7-7 to TRBJ1-2; no reliable D call. The germline V gene encodes CDR1 SSHAT and CDR2 FNYEAQ (reference sequence). This CDR3 has 15 amino acids. V gave up 6 bases and J gave up 1 base, with 15 bases separating them. Complete variable domain (other parts from reference TRBV7-7 and TRBJ1-2): GAGVSQSPRYKVTKRGQDVTLRCDPISSHATLYWYQQALGQGPEFLTYFNYEAQPDKSGLPSDRFSAERPEGSISTLTIQRTEQRDSAMYRCASSRDKCFNYGYTFGSGTRLTVV.

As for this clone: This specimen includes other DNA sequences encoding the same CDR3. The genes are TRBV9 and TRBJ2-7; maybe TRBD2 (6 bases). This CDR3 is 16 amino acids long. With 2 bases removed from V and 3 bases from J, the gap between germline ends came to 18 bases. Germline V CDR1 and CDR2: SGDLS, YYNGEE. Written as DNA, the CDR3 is TGTGCCAGCAGCGTGGGCTCCGGGACGGGGGACTACGAGCAGTACTTC. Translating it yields CASSVGSGTGDYEQYF.

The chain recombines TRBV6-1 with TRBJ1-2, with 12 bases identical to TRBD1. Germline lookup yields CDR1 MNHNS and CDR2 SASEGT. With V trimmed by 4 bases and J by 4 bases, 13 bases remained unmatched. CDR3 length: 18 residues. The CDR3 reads CASSGSPGTGGPSYGYTF. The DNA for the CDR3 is TGTGCCAGCAGTGGCTCCCCCGGGACAGGGGGCCCCTCCTATGGCTACACCTTC.

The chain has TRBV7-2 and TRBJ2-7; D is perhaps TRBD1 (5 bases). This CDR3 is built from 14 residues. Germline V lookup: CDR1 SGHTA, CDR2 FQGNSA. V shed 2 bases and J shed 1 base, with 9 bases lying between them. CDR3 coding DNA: TGTGCCAGCAGCTTATTTCAGGGTTCCTACGAGCAGTACGTC. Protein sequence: CASSLFQGSYEQYV.

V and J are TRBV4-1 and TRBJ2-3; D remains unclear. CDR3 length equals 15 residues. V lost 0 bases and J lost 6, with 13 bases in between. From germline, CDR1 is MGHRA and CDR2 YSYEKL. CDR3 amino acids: CASSQEKGVLDTQYF. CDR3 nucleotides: TGCGCCAGCAGCCAAGAAAAAGGAGTTCTTGATACGCAGTATTTT.

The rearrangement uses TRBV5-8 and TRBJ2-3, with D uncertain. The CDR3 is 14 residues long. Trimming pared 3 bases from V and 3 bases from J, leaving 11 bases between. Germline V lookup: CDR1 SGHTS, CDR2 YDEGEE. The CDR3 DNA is TGTGCCAGCAGCTCCCTAGATGAAACAGATACGCAGTATTTT. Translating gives CASSSLDETDTQYF. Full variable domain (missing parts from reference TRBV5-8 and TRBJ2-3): EAGVTQSPTHLIKTRGQQATLRCSPISGHTSVYWYQQALGLGLQFLLWYDEGEERNRGNFPPRFSGRQFPNYSSELNVNALELEDSALYLCASSSLDETDTQYFGPGTRLTVL.

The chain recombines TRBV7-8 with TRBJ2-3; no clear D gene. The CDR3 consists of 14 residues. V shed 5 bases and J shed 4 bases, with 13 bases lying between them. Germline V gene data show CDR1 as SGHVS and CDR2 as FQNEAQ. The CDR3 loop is CASSQRARPDTQYF. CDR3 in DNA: TGTGCCAGCAGCCAACGGGCCCGGCCAGATACGCAGTATTTT. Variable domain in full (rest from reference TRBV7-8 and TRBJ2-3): GAGVSQSPRYKVAKRGQDVALRCDPISGHVSLFWYQQALGQGPEFLTYFQNEAQLDKSGLPSDRFFAERPEGSVSTLKIQRTQQEDSAVYLCASSQRARPDTQYFGPGTRLTVL.

The CDR3, as DNA: TGTGCCAGCAGGGACGGAGGAGGGACCCAGTACTTC. Protein product: CASRDGGGTQYF. This rearrangement joins TRBV28 to TRBJ2-5; D might be TRBD2 (5 bases). This CDR3 contains 12 residues. Germline CDR1 MDHEN, CDR2 SYDVKM. The V and J ends lost 6 bases and 7 bases respectively, with 12 bases between them.

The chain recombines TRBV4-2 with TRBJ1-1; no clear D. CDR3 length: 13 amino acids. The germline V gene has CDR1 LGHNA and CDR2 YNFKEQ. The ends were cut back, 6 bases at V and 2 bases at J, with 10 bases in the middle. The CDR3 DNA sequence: TGTGCCAGCAGGGAACGGGGAAACACTGAAGCTTTCTTT. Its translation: CASRERGNTEAFF.

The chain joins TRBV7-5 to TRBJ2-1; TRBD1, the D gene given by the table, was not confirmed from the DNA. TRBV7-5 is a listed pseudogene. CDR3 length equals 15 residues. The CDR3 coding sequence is TGTGCCAGAAGCCGGCGGACATCCTGTTACAATGAGCAGTTCTTC. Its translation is CARSRRTSCYNEQFF.

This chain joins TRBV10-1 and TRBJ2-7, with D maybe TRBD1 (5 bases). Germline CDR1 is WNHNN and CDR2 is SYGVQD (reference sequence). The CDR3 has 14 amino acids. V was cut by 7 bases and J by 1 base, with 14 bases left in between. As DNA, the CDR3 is TGCGCCAGCAATGACAGCTCACATTCCTACGAGCAGTACTTC. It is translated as CASNDSSHSYEQYF.

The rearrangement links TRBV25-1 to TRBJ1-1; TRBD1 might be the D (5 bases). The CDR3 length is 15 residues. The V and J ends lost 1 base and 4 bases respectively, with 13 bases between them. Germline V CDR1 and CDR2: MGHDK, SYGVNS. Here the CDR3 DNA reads TGTGCCAGCAGTGAATTAGGAGGGGAGGGCACTGAAGCTTTCTTT. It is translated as CASSELGGEGTEAFF.